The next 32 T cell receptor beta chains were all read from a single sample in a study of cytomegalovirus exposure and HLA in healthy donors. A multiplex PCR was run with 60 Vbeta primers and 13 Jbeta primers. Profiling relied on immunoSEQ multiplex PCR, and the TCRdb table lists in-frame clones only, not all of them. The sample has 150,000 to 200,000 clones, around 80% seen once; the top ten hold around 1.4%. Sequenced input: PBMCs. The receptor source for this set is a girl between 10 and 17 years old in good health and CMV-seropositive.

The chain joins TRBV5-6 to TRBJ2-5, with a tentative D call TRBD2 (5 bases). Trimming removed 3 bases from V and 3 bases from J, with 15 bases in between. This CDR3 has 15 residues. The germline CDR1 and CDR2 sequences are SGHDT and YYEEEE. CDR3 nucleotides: TGTGCCAGCAGCTCGGAGGTGGGCGTGGAAGAGACCCAGTACTTC. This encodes CASSSEVGVEETQYF.

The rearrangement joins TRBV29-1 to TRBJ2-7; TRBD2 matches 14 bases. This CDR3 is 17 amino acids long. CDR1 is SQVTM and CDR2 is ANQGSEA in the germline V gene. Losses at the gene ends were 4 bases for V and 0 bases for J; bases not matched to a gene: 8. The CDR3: CSVGPGTSGSPSYEQYF. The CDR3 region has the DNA TGCAGCGTTGGGCCCGGGACTAGCGGGAGCCCCTCCTACGAGCAGTACTTC.

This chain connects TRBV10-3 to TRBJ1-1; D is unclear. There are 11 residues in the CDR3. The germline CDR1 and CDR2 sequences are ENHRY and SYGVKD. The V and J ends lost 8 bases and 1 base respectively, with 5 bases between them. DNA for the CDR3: TGTGCCATCGGAGAGAACACTGAAGCTTTCTTT. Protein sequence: CAIGENTEAFF.

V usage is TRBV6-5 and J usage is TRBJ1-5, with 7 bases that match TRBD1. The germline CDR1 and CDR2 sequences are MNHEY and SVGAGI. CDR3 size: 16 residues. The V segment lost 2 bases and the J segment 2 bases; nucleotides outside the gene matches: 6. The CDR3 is CASSYRQGEGNQPQHF. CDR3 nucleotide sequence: TGTGCCAGCAGTTACAGACAGGGAGAGGGCAATCAGCCCCAGCATTTT.

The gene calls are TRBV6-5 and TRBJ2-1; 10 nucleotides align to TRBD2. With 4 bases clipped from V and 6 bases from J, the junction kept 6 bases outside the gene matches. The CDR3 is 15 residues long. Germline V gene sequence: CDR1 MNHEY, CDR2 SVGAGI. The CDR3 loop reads CASSSSSGSPNEQFF. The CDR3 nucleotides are TGTGCCAGCAGTTCGTCTAGCGGGAGTCCCAATGAGCAGTTCTTC.

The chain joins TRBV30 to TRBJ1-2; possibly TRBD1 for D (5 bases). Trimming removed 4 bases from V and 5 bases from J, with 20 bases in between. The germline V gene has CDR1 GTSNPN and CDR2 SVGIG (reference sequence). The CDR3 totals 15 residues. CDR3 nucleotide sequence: TGTGCCTGGACCCCAGCGGGACTTAACTTTTATGGCTACACCTTC. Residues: CAWTPAGLNFYGYTF. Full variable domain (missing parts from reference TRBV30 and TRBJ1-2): SQTIHQWPATLVQPVGSPLSLECTVEGTSNPNLYWYRQAAGRGLQLLFYSVGIGQISSEVPQNLSASRPQDRQFILSSKKLLLSDSGFYLCAWTPAGLNFYGYTFGSGTRLTVV.

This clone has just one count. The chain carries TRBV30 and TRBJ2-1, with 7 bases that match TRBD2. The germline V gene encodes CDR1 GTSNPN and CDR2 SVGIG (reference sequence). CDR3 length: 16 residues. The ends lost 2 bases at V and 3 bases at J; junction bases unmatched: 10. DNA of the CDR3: TGTGCCTGGAGTAGTTTGGAACTAGCGCTCTACAATGAGCAGTTCTTC. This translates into CAWSSLELALYNEQFF.

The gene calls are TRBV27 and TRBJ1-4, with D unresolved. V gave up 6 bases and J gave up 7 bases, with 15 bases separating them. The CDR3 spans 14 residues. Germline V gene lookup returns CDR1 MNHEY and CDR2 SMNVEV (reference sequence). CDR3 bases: TGTGCCAGCAGGAATTCCGGGTTAGGTGAAAAACTGTTTTTT. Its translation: CASRNSGLGEKLFF. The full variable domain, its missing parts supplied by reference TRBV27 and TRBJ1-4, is EAQVTQNPRYLITVTGKKLTVTCSQNMNHEYMSWYRQDPGLGLRQIYYSMNVEVTDKGDVPEGYKVSRKEKRNFPLILESPSPNQTSLYFCASRNSGLGEKLFFGSGTQLSVL.

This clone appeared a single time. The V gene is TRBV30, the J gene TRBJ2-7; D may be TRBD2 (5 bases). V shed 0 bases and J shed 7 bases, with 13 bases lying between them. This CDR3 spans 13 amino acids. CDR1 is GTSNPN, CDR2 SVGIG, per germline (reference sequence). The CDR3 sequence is CAWSVVPGGEQYF. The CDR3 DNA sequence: TGTGCCTGGAGTGTAGTCCCGGGCGGGGAGCAGTACTTC.

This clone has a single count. CDR3 bases: TGTGCCAGTAGTACGAACCTGTTCGGGACAGCCTATTACTTC. Amino acid sequence: CASSTNLFGTAYYF. The chain recombines TRBV19 with TRBJ2-7; 7 bases align to TRBD1. V dropped 4 bases and J dropped 13; count of bases not matched to a gene: 16. The CDR3 has 14 residues. CDR1 is LNHDA and CDR2 is SQIVND in the germline V gene (reference sequence).

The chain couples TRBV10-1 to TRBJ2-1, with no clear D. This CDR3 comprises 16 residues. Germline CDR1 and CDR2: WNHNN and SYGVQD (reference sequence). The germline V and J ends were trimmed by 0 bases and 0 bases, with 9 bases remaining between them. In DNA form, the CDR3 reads TGCGCCAGCAGTGAGTCGATCAGTTCCTCCTACAATGAGCAGTTCTTC. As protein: CASSESISSSYNEQFF.

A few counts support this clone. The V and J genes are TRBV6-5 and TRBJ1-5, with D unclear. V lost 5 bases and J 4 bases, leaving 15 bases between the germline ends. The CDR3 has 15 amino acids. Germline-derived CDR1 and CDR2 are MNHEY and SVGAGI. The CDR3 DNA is TGTGCCAGCAGTGTTGCGCACACGGGGAATCAGCCCCAGCATTTT. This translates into CASSVAHTGNQPQHF.

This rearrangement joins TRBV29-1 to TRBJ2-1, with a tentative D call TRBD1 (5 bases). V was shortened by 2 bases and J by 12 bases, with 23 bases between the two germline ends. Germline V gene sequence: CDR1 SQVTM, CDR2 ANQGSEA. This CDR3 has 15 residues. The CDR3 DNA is TGCAGCGTTGAAATGCAGGGATTTGGGCCTACGGGGCAGTTCTTC. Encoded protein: CSVEMQGFGPTGQFF.

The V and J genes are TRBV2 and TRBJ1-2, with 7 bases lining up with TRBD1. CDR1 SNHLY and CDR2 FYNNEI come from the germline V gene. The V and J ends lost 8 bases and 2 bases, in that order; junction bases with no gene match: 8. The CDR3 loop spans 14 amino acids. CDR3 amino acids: CASLREQGNYGYTF. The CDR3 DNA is TGTGCCAGCCTGAGGGAACAGGGGAACTATGGCTACACCTTC.

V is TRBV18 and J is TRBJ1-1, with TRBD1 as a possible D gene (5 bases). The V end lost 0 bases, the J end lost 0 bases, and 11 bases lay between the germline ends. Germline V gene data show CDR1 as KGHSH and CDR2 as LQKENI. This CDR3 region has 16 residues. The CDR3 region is CASSPPSGQVNTEAFF. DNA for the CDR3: TGTGCCAGCTCACCACCGTCAGGGCAGGTGAACACTGAAGCTTTCTTT.

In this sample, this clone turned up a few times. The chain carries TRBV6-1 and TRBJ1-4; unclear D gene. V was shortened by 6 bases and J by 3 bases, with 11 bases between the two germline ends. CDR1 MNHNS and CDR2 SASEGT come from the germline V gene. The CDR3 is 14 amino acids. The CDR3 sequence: CASRRGRANEKLFF. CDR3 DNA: TGTGCCAGCAGGCGAGGGAGAGCTAATGAAAAACTGTTTTTT.

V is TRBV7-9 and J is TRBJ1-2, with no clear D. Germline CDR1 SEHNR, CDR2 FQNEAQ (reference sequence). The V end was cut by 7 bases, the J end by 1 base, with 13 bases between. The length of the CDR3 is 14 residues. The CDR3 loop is CASNSAFINYGYTF. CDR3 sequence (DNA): TGTGCCAGCAACTCAGCATTTATTAACTATGGCTACACCTTC. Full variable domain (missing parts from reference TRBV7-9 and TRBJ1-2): DTGVSQNPRHKITKRGQNVTFRCDPISEHNRLYWYRQTLGQGPEFLTYFQNEAQLEKSRLLSDRFSAERPKGSFSTLEIQRTEQGDSAMYLCASNSAFINYGYTFGSGTRLTVV.

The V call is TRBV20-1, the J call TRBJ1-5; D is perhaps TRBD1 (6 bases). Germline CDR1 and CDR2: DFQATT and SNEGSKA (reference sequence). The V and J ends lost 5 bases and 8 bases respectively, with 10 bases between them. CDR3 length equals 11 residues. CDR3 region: CSAGGGEPQHF. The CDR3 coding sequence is TGCAGTGCTGGAGGGGGGGAGCCCCAGCATTTT.

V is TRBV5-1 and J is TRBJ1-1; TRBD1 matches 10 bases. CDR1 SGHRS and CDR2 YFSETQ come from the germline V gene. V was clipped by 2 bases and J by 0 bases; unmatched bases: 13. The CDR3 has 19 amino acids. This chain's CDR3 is CASSFNFRDRGVMNTEAFF. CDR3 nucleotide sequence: TGCGCCAGCAGCTTTAACTTCCGGGACAGGGGCGTGATGAACACTGAAGCTTTCTTT.

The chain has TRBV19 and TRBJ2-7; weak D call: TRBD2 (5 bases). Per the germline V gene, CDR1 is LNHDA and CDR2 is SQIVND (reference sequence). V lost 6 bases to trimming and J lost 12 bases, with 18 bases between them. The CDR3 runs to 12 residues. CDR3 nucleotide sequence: TGTGCCAGTAGCCAGGACGCGGGCTGTGGGTACTTC. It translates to CASSQDAGCGYF.

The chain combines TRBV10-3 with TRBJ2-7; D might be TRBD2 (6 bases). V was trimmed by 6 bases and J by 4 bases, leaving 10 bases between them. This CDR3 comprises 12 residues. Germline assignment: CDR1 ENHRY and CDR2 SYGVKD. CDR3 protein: CAIRGGVYEQYF. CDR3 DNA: TGTGCCATCAGGGGGGGAGTGTACGAGCAGTACTTC.

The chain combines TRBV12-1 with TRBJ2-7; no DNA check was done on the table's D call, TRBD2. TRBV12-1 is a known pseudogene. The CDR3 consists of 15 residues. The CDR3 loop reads CASSPRLAGLYEQYF. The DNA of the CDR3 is TGTGCCAGCAGCCCTCGTCTAGCGGGCCTCTACGAGCAGTACTTC.

The CDR3, as DNA: TGTGCCAGTACTCGTCAGGGCTCGAACTATGGCTACACCTTC. Translating it yields CASTRQGSNYGYTF. The chain is built from TRBV19 and TRBJ1-2, with a tentative D call TRBD1 (5 bases). CDR1 is LNHDA and CDR2 is SQIVND in the germline V gene (reference sequence). V lost 7 bases to trimming and J lost 2 bases, with 14 bases between them. The CDR3 is 14 amino acids.

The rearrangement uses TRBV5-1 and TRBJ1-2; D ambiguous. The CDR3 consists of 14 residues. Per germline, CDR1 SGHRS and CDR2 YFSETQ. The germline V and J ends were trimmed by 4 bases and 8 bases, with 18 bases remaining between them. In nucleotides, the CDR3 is TGCGCCAGCAGCCAATCGGACTCACTCGCAGGCTACACCTTC. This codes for CASSQSDSLAGYTF.

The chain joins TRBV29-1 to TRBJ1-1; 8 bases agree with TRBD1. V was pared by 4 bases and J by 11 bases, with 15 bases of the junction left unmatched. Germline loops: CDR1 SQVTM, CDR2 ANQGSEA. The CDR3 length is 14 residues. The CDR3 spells CSVADFGQGGRAFF. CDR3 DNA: TGCAGCGTTGCCGACTTCGGACAGGGAGGACGGGCTTTCTTT.

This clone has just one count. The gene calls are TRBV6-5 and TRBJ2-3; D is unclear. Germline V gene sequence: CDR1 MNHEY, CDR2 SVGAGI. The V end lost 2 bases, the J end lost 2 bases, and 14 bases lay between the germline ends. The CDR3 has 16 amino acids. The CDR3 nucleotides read TGTGCCAGCAGTTACACGGTCCGGGTGGCCACAGATACGCAGTATTTT. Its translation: CASSYTVRVATDTQYF.

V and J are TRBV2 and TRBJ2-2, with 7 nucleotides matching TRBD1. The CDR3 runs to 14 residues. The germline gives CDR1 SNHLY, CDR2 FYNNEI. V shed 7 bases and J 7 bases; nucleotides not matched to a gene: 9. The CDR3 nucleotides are TGTGCCAGCAAATACAGGGGTGGAATCGGGGAGCTGTTTTTT. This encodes CASKYRGGIGELFF.

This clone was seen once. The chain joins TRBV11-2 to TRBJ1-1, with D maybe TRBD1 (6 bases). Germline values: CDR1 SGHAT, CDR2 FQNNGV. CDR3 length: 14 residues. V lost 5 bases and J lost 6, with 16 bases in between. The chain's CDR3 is CASSDRQGRAEAFF. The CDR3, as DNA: TGTGCCAGCAGCGACCGTCAGGGGAGGGCTGAAGCTTTCTTT.

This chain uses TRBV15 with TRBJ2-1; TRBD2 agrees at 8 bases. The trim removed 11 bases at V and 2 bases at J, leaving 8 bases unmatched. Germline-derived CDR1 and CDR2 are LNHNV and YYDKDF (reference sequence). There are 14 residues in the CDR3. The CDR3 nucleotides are TGTGCCGCCTCTGCGGGGGGCCCCTACAATGAGCAGTTCTTC. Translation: CAASAGGPYNEQFF.

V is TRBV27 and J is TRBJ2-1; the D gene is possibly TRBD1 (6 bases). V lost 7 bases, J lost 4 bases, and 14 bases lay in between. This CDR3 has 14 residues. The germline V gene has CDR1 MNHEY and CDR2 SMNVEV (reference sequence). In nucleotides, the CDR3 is TGTGCCAGCACTTCAGGGGTTTTGTACAATGAGCAGTTCTTC. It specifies CASTSGVLYNEQFF.

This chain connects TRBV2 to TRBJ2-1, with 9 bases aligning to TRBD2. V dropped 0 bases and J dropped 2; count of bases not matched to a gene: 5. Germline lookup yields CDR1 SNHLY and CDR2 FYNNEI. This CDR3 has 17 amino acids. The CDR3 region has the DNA TGTGCCAGCAGTGAAGCGAGGCTAGCGGGACCCTACAATGAGCAGTTCTTC. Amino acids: CASSEARLAGPYNEQFF.

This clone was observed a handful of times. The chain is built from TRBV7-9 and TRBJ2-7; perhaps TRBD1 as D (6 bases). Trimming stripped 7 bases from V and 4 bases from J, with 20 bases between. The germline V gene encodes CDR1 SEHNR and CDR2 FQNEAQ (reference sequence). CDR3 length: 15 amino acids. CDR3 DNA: TGTGCCAGCAATCATCACAGGGACCCCCCTTACGAGCAGTACTTC. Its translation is CASNHHRDPPYEQYF. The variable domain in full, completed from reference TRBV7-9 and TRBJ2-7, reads DTGVSQNPRHKITKRGQNVTFRCDPISEHNRLYWYRQTLGQGPEFLTYFQNEAQLEKSRLLSDRFSAERPKGSFSTLEIQRTEQGDSAMYLCASNHHRDPPYEQYFGPGTRLTVT.